The clone carrying this T cell receptor beta chain was picked up many times. No antigen is known for it. Each CDR3 protein is one row after TCRdb ran MiXCR on the 5' RACE reads. The sample lists fewer than 45,000 distinct CDR3 sequences; 2.5% were seen once. This sample is part of a study of neurological immune-mediated disorders. Germline V gene lookup returns CDR1 SQVTM and CDR2 ANQGSEA. The CDR3 extends over 12 amino acids. V dropped 4 bases and J dropped 5 bases, with 9 bases sitting between them. Notes on the study in general: The absence of shared CDR3 amino acid sequences among expanded clones across subjects suggests private repertoires in all groups.

The chain joins TRBV29-1 to TRBJ2-1, with no clear D. This TCR was sampled from a young man with multiple sclerosis. Sequencing was done on a sample of PBMCs. CDR3 protein: CSVGSVHNEQFF. CDR3 bases: TGCAGCGTTGGGAGTGTCCACAATGAGCAGTTCTTC.